What follows are 26 T cell receptor beta chains derived from one specimen sequenced in a study of cytomegalovirus exposure and HLA in healthy donors. The PCR contained 60 Vbeta and 13 Jbeta primers. Generated by immunoSEQ multiplex PCR, the TCRdb table keeps only in-frame clones and is missing some. This sample carries tens of thousands of clones, with 5.5% going to the ten biggest clones. Source material: PBMCs. These receptors all stem from a girl between 10 and 17 years old in good health and CMV-seropositive.

The CDR3 spells CASTPNRVFEAFF. The DNA of the CDR3 is TGTGCCAGCACCCCGAATAGAGTTTTTGAAGCTTTCTTT. The V gene is TRBV6-6, the J gene TRBJ1-1, with unresolved D. Trimming pared 7 bases from V and 7 bases from J, leaving 16 bases between. Per germline, CDR1 MNHNY and CDR2 SVGAGI (reference sequence). The CDR3 is made up of 13 amino acids.

The chain couples TRBV7-9 to TRBJ2-3; 9 bases are a match to TRBD2. CDR3 length: 15 residues. CDR1 and CDR2 (germline): SEHNR, FQNEAQ (reference sequence). The junction had 5 bases not matched to a gene; V was cut back by 5 bases and J by 2 bases. Written as DNA, the CDR3 is TGTGCCAGCAGCGTCCAGCGGGGGGTCACAGATACGCAGTATTTT. Amino acids: CASSVQRGVTDTQYF. The full variable domain, in which reference TRBV7-9 and TRBJ2-3 provide the parts outside the CDR3, is DTGVSQNPRHKITKRGQNVTFRCDPISEHNRLYWYRQTLGQGPEFLTYFQNEAQLEKSRLLSDRFSAERPKGSFSTLEIQRTEQGDSAMYLCASSVQRGVTDTQYFGPGTRLTVL.

The V call is TRBV7-9, the J call TRBJ2-7; D gene uncertain. CDR3 size: 15 residues. Trimming removed 8 bases from V and 3 bases from J, with 20 bases in between. The germline CDR1 and CDR2 sequences are SEHNR and FQNEAQ (reference sequence). In DNA form, the CDR3 reads TGTGCCAGCCGGCGATTGCTATTAGAGAACTACGAGCAGTACGTC. As protein: CASRRLLLENYEQYV.

The chain recombines TRBV6-6 with TRBJ1-2; D uncertain. The CDR3 covers 11 residues. Germline CDR1 is MNHNY and CDR2 is SVGAGI (reference sequence). Between the trimmed V and J ends, which lost 10 bases and 4 bases, there was a span of 10 bases. The DNA of the CDR3 is TGTGCCACCGGGGTCCTCTATGGCTACACCTTC. This codes for CATGVLYGYTF.

The chain recombines TRBV13 with TRBJ2-6; 9 nucleotides align to TRBD1. Germline-derived CDR1 and CDR2 are PRHDT and FYEKMQ (reference sequence). CDR3 length: 17 amino acids. Trimming cost V 7 bases and J 0 bases; bases outside gene matches: 7. DNA for the CDR3: TGTGCCAGCATCCTCGGGACAGGGAGCTCTGGGGCCAACGTCCTGACTTTC. This gives the protein CASILGTGSSGANVLTF.

The V call is TRBV7-9, the J call TRBJ2-7, with 7 bases that match TRBD1. Per germline, CDR1 SEHNR and CDR2 FQNEAQ (reference sequence). V lost 3 bases and J lost 4; bases outside the gene matches: 9. The CDR3 has 15 residues. CDR3: CASSLGERGRYEQYF. DNA for the CDR3: TGTGCCAGCAGCTTGGGGGAAAGGGGGCGGTACGAGCAGTACTTC.

This chain connects TRBV7-2 to TRBJ1-1, with D possibly TRBD1 on 6 matching bases. The CDR3 sequence is 15 residues long. With 5 bases removed from V and 4 bases from J, the gap between germline ends came to 17 bases. Per the germline V gene, CDR1 is SGHTA and CDR2 is FQGNSA. The CDR3 coding sequence is TGTGCCAGCAGCCGCCGGGACACGGGGGGCACTGAAGCTTTCTTT. This translates into CASSRRDTGGTEAFF.

The chain combines TRBV4-1 with TRBJ2-7; D is uncertain. Germline V gives CDR1 MGHRA, CDR2 YSYEKL. The CDR3 length is 14 residues. Deletions cut 0 bases from V and 3 bases from J, with 9 bases between. The CDR3 loop is CASSQDDGHYEQYV. In DNA, the CDR3 is TGCGCCAGCAGCCAAGATGACGGCCACTACGAGCAGTACGTC.

The rearrangement links TRBV5-6 to TRBJ2-1, with D hard to call. Trimming stripped 2 bases from V and 9 bases from J, with 6 bases between. This CDR3 contains 11 residues. Per the germline V gene, CDR1 is SGHDT and CDR2 is YYEEEE. The CDR3: CASSLLSEQFF. CDR3 in DNA: TGTGCCAGCAGCTTATTGAGTGAGCAGTTCTTC.

This rearrangement joins TRBV6-5 to TRBJ2-6; D uncertain. This CDR3 is 14 amino acids long. V was clipped by 8 bases and J by 1 base, with 9 bases between them. CDR1 and CDR2 from the germline V gene are MNHEY and SVGAGI. The CDR3 bases are TGTGCCAGCCGCGATAGATCTGGGGCCAACGTCCTGACTTTC. The encoded protein is CASRDRSGANVLTF.

The chain carries TRBV19 and TRBJ1-1, with D unclear. Germline loops: CDR1 LNHDA, CDR2 SQIVND (reference sequence). Trimming took off 9 bases at V and 4 bases at J, with 9 bases between the two ends. This CDR3 has 11 residues. The CDR3, as DNA: TGTGCCAGCCCTGGAGTCACTGAAGCTTTCTTT. Translating gives CASPGVTEAFF.

CDR3 DNA: TGTGCCAGCAGCGTAGCCAGGAACACTGAAGCTTTCTTT. Its translation: CASSVARNTEAFF. The rearrangement links TRBV9 to TRBJ1-1; D not resolved. Trimming pared 0 bases from V and 1 base from J, leaving 4 bases between. The CDR3 has 13 amino acids. CDR1 and CDR2 from the germline V gene are SGDLS and YYNGEE.

The chain carries TRBV6-6 and TRBJ1-3; TRBD1 is a possible D gene (6 bases). V was cut by 0 bases and J by 2 bases, with 11 bases left in between. CDR3 size: 16 residues. Germline assignment: CDR1 MNHNY and CDR2 SVGAGI (reference sequence). This CDR3 reads CASSYSGQGPGNTIYF. Here the CDR3 DNA reads TGTGCCAGCAGTTACTCAGGGCAGGGGCCTGGAAACACCATATATTTT.

With regard to this clone: At one end, the junction sequence differs from germline, possibly due to a read error. The chain combines TRBV9 with TRBJ1-5; D is ambiguous. This CDR3 is 12 amino acids long. CDR1 and CDR2 (germline): SGDLS, YYNGEE. In DNA form, the CDR3 reads TGTGCCAGCAACGTATCGGATCAGCCCCAGCATTTT. It specifies CASNVSDQPQHF. Filled out from reference TRBV9 and TRBJ1-5, the complete variable domain reads DSGVTQTPKHLITATGQRVTLRCSPRSGDLSVYWYQQSLDQGLQFLIQYYNGEERAKGNILERFSAQQFPDLHSELNLSSLELGDSALYFCASNVSDQPQHFGDGTRLSIL.

The chain uses TRBV7-9 and TRBJ2-2; TRBD2 might be the D (6 bases). Trimming left V 5 bases short and J 4 bases short, with 11 bases between. The CDR3 is made up of 14 amino acids. Germline loops: CDR1 SEHNR, CDR2 FQNEAQ (reference sequence). CDR3 sequence reads: CASSPGGGTGELFF. CDR3 DNA sequence: TGTGCCAGCAGCCCCGGGGGAGGCACCGGGGAGCTGTTTTTT.

The chain links TRBV6-1 to TRBJ1-2; D remains unclear. V lost 6 bases, J lost 0 bases, and 8 bases lay in between. The germline V gene has CDR1 MNHNS and CDR2 SASEGT. The CDR3 spans 13 residues. This CDR3 reads CASRIRANYGYTF. The CDR3 DNA sequence: TGTGCCAGCAGGATAAGAGCTAACTATGGCTACACCTTC.

Written as DNA, the CDR3 is TGTGCCAGCGGGTTGGGCCAGGGGGCTTCCTATGGCTACACCTTC. As protein: CASGLGQGASYGYTF. This chain links TRBV5-6 with TRBJ1-2, with 8 bases fitting TRBD1. The CDR3 is 15 amino acids. V trimming: 7 bases; J trimming: 4 bases; junction bases outside the gene matches: 12. Looked up from germline, CDR1 is SGHDT and CDR2 is YYEEEE.

This chain's CDR3 is CASSDGQPADIQYF. The CDR3 region has the DNA TGTGCCAGCAGTGATGGGCAGCCAGCGGACATTCAGTACTTC. The genes are TRBV2 and TRBJ2-4; weak D call: TRBD2 (5 bases). The length of the CDR3 is 14 residues. The V gene lost 3 bases and the J gene lost 8 bases, with 14 bases spanning the gap. CDR1 and CDR2 from the germline V gene are SNHLY and FYNNEI.

The chain couples TRBV19 to TRBJ2-1; D unresolved. The CDR3 is 13 residues long. V was pared by 0 bases and J by 7 bases, with 7 bases between. Germline V CDR1 and CDR2: LNHDA, SQIVND (reference sequence). Here the CDR3 DNA reads TGTGCCAGTAGTATAGACAGGTTGAATGAGCAGTTCTTC. This encodes CASSIDRLNEQFF.

The V call is TRBV10-3, the J call TRBJ2-3; D is unclear. Germline-derived CDR1 and CDR2 are ENHRY and SYGVKD. The V and J ends lost 0 bases and 6 bases respectively, with 13 bases between them. The CDR3 extends over 15 amino acids. As DNA, the CDR3 is TGTGCCATCAGTGAGTCGATGATGAGCGATGATACGCAGTATTTT. Its translation is CAISESMMSDDTQYF.

The CDR3 sequence: CASSPRGQPSGNTIYF. CDR3 sequence (DNA): TGTGCCAGCTCACCACGAGGACAGCCCTCTGGAAACACCATATATTTT. The chain couples TRBV18 to TRBJ1-3; D is perhaps TRBD1 (6 bases). Trimming left V 1 base short and J 0 bases short, with 10 bases between. The CDR3 sequence is 16 residues long. Germline assignment: CDR1 KGHSH and CDR2 LQKENI. The full variable domain, its missing parts supplied by reference TRBV18 and TRBJ1-3, is NAGVMQNPRHLVRRRGQEARLRCSPMKGHSHVYWYRQLPEEGLKFMVYLQKENIIDESGMPKERFSAEFPKEGPSILRIQQVVRGDSAAYFCASSPRGQPSGNTIYFGEGSWLTVV.

The V gene is TRBV6-6, the J gene TRBJ2-7; unclear D gene. Germline lookup yields CDR1 MNHNY and CDR2 SVGAGI (reference sequence). The CDR3 contains 13 residues. The V end was cut by 0 bases, the J end by 3 bases, with 6 bases between. Here the CDR3 DNA reads TGTGCCAGCAGTTACTCAGCAGGCTACGAGCAGTACTTC. It specifies CASSYSAGYEQYF.

The CDR3 sequence is CASSLLTRVSYNEQFF. In nucleotides, the CDR3 is TGTGCCAGCAGCTTGTTGACGAGGGTCTCCTACAATGAGCAGTTCTTC. The rearrangement joins TRBV5-6 to TRBJ2-1; the D gene is possibly TRBD2 (5 bases). Germline CDR1 reads SGHDT; CDR2 reads YYEEEE. The V end was cut by 1 base, the J end by 0 bases, with 11 bases between. The CDR3 is made up of 16 amino acids.

This chain links TRBV11-1 with TRBJ1-1; D gene uncertain. CDR1 SGHAT and CDR2 FQDESV come from the germline V gene (reference sequence). Trimming removed 3 bases at V and 5 bases at J, with 7 bases between. The CDR3 sequence is 12 residues long. The chain's CDR3 is CASSFGGTEAFF. As DNA, the CDR3 is TGTGCCAGCAGCTTCGGAGGTACTGAAGCTTTCTTT.

J is TRBJ2-3 and V is TRBV6-1, with 10 nucleotides matching TRBD1. The CDR3 is 15 amino acids. Germline CDR1 MNHNS, CDR2 SASEGT. Germline trimming cut 4 bases from V and 4 bases from J; bases unmatched to any gene: 5. Here the CDR3 reads CASSAPTGGADTQYF. DNA for the CDR3: TGTGCCAGCAGTGCGCCGACAGGGGGCGCAGATACGCAGTATTTT.

J is TRBJ1-6 and V is TRBV7-2, with D unclear. Germline V CDR1 and CDR2: SGHTA, FQGNSA. The CDR3 is made up of 15 amino acids. V lost 8 bases, J lost 0 bases, and 11 bases lay in between. The CDR3 protein is CASRVGASYNSPLHF. The CDR3 DNA sequence: TGTGCCAGCCGGGTCGGAGCCTCCTATAATTCACCCCTCCACTTT.